The source of this T cell receptor beta chain is a study of blood T cells in healthy people across ages. After removal of 4 bases from V and 0 bases from J, the junction contained 7 bases not matched to a gene. CDR1 is SGHRS, CDR2 YFSETQ, per germline. The CDR3 has 17 residues. Together with a sample-barcoded 5' primer, a J-beta primer mix was included in a second PCR lasting roughly 6 to 12 cycles. TCRdb used MiXCR to reprocess the 5' RACE reads, holding one entry per CDR3 protein. Among approximately 850,000 distinct CDR3 sequences listed, around 42% were seen once. The sequenced sample was blood. V usage is TRBV5-1 and J usage is TRBJ2-3; 11 bases line up with TRBD2. This sequence originates from a man in his 60s in good health. The CDR3 is CASSRLTSGASTDTQYF. DNA for the CDR3: TGCGCCAGCAGCAGGCTGACTAGCGGGGCCAGCACAGATACGCAGTATTTT.